What follows describes a single T cell receptor (beta chain). The assay was immunoSEQ multiplex PCR, and TCRdb's table has in-frame clones only and misses some. Counted here are roughly 35,000 clones, 86% occurring once; the ten biggest clones make up around 2.4%. Blood sampling took place at baseline, cycle 4 day 1, and cycle 7 day 1. This sample is drawn from a study of OX40 agonist ivuxolimab in advanced cancers. Study in general: Melanoma, hepatocellular carcinoma, head and neck or renal cell cancer occurred in dose-escalation patients. The dose-escalation cohort was over 65% male, with a mean age of 60 years, ranging about 23 to 90. Under the entry rules, prior anti-PD-1, anti-PD-L1 or anti-CTLA-4 therapy was allowed, and 40% had some.

The receptor's source is an adult with an advanced solid tumor such as melanoma, head and neck, liver or kidney cancer. The starting material was CD4+ or CD8+ T cells sorted from blood, obtained in a trial of the OX40 agonist ivuxolimab.

CDR3 bases: TGTGCCAGCAGTTACAGGGGATCGTGGACTGAAGCTTTCTTT. This sequence encodes CASSYRGSWTEAFF. The gene calls are TRBV6-5 and TRBJ1-1, with D possibly being TRBD1 (5 bases). Germline lookup yields CDR1 MNHEY and CDR2 SVGAGI. This CDR3 comprises 14 residues. Deletions cut 2 bases from V and 5 bases from J, with 12 bases between.